This T cell receptor beta chain was documented in a study of T cells in Graves' hyperthyroidism and ophthalmopathy. At the level of the study: Peripheral blood was collected at initial diagnosis, before any treatment.

It was RNA transcripts that yielded the amplified TCR beta CDR3 regions. HTBI primers were the set used in a first-round RT-PCR of the TCR CDR3. From the multiplex PCR reads, TCRdb called clonotypes with MiXCR, one entry per CDR3 protein. The data show some 490,000 distinct CDR3 sequences, 20% to 25% seen once. General study findings and limits: Ophthalmopathy was identified by the model a median about 6 months ahead of onset.

This clonotype was found many times. Antigen: not known. Patients with uncontrolled infections, other autoimmune diseases, pregnancy or lactation were excluded. Source material for PBMCs was around 10 ml fresh peripheral blood. The sequenced sample consisted of blood. The receptor comes from a woman in her 70s with Graves' ophthalmopathy.

Here the CDR3 reads CASNIGGTETQYF. The CDR3, as DNA: TGTGCCAGCAACATAGGGGGCACGGAGACCCAGTACTTC. The chain is built from TRBV2 and TRBJ2-5, with TRBD1 identical over 7 bases. V was pared by 7 bases and J by 5 bases, with 7 bases of the junction left unmatched. CDR1 and CDR2 from the germline V gene are SNHLY and FYNNEI. This CDR3 comprises 13 residues.